This T cell receptor (beta chain) was recovered during a study of T cell responses to AZD1222 COVID-19 vaccine. The table came from immunoSEQ multiplex PCR; TCRdb's copy has only in-frame clones and leaves some out. The table records just over 150,000 clones, around nine tenths of them present only once. This CDR3 has 14 residues. Trimming stripped 0 bases from V and 7 bases from J, with 12 bases between. Germline V CDR1 and CDR2: SEHNR, FQNEAQ (reference sequence). On this clone itself: Its specificity is unknown.

Study-level findings and limits: Donors skewed white British and female; clonal diversity was possibly underestimated. Across spike, vaccine-associated CD4 TCRs were found, dominant at 160-218 and 743-854.

This sample comprised peripheral blood, obtained on day 0 of AZD1222 vaccination. The gene calls are TRBV7-9 and TRBJ1-1; perhaps TRBD1 as D (5 bases). The origin of this receptor is an adult in good health. The CDR3 nucleotides are TGTGCCAGCAGCTTAGCTCAGGGTCGCAGTGAAGCTTTCTTT. This translates into CASSLAQGRSEAFF.